The entry that follows covers one T cell receptor beta chain sequence. Its antigen is unknown. The data were obtained in a study of Ad26.COV2.S vaccination and SARS-CoV-2 variants. Study overall: A COV1001 Ad26.COV2.S trial-arm participant provided the sample. Into the muscle, Ad26.COV2.S was dosed once or twice, 56 days apart.

Treatment given: around 19 received Ad26.COV2.S at low or high dose, single or two shots; 5 received placebo; per-sample allocation not given. Day 63 after the first vaccine or placebo injection was the time point for sampling. An Ad26 vector was used to express Wuhan-strain SARS-CoV-2 spike as the vaccine. Findings and limits, study-wide: Vaccine recipients surpassed placebo recipients in spike-specific TCR breadth.

Assay used: immunoSEQ multiplex PCR; TCRdb lists only in-frame clones, some missing. The data contain more than 350,000 clones, more than 80% of them seen just once; the ten biggest clones take up roughly an eighth. This receptor was obtained from a person aged 18-60 years who received the Ad26.COV2.S COVID-19 vaccine or a placebo. The starting material was peripheral blood, obtained in a trial of Ad26.COV2.S vaccine versus placebo.

CDR3 loop: CASSRAPGQGPTEAFF. CDR3 bases: TGTGCCAGCAGTCGGGCCCCGGGACAGGGGCCCACTGAAGCTTTCTTT. The chain has TRBV3-1 (or the pseudogene TRBV3-2) and TRBJ1-1; 10 nucleotides line up with TRBD1. CDR3 length equals 16 residues. Trimming removed 6 bases from V and 4 bases from J; junction bases left unmatched: 11. The V gene's germline CDR1 is LGHDT and CDR2 YNNKEL (reference sequence).